This entry lists 15 T cell receptor beta chains sequenced from one sample in a study of T cell repertoires in cytomegalovirus infection. MiXCR, run by TCRdb on the reads, gives a single entry per CDR3 protein. The top ten clones hold about two fifths of a sample with around 430,000 distinct CDR3 sequences, 42% of them seen once. What these receptors recognize is not known. Specimen: cultured PBMCs, collected from culture after CMV antigen stimulation. The origin of the receptors is a human donor in good health (CMV status not recorded). Some clones in this sample may be carry-over from other donors' samples.

This clonotype has only a few counts. The chain recombines TRBV7-2 with TRBJ2-5; D is perhaps TRBD1 (6 bases). The CDR3 is 14 residues long. V shed 5 bases and J shed 5 bases, with 15 bases lying between them. Germline CDR1 reads SGHTA; CDR2 reads FQGNSA. The CDR3 DNA reads as TGTGCCAGCAGCCCACAGGGCGGCCGGGAGACCCAGTACTTC. Translating gives CASSPQGGRETQYF.

This clonotype has only a few counts. The CDR3 DNA sequence: TGTGCCAGCAACGAACGGGGCTCCGACGAAAAACTGTTTTTT. Translating it yields CASNERGSDEKLFF. The rearrangement joins TRBV2 to TRBJ1-4; TRBD1 is a possible D gene (5 bases). CDR1 and CDR2 from the germline V gene are SNHLY and FYNNEI. V gave up 7 bases and J gave up 8 bases, with 17 bases separating them. This CDR3 region has 14 residues.

The table lists this clonotype with a few counts. The chain couples TRBV7-2 to TRBJ2-1; TRBD2 agrees at 7 bases. CDR1 and CDR2 (germline): SGHTA, FQGNSA. CDR3 length: 12 amino acids. V lost 5 bases and J lost 9; bases outside the gene matches: 4. The CDR3 DNA follows: TGTGCCAGCAGCAGACTAGCCGGTGAGCAGTTCTTC. Translating it yields CASSRLAGEQFF.

The CDR3, as DNA: TGCAGCGTGGCCTCGGACGGAGGCACTGAAGCTTTCTTT. Translation gives CSVASDGGTEAFF. V usage is TRBV29-1 and J usage is TRBJ1-1; D remains unclear. Germline lookup yields CDR1 SQVTM and CDR2 ANQGSEA. The V end lost 6 bases, the J end lost 4 bases, and 15 bases lay between the germline ends. The CDR3 totals 13 residues.

In its sample, this clonotype was seen a few times. V is TRBV7-2 and J is TRBJ1-2; the D gene is possibly TRBD1 (6 bases). CDR1 is SGHTA, CDR2 FQGNSA, per germline. The CDR3 has 18 amino acids. The germline V and J ends were trimmed by 1 base and 1 base, with 19 bases remaining between them. Written as DNA, the CDR3 is TGTGCCAGCAGCTTAGGAGACAGGAATTCCTTTTTTAACTATGGCTACACCTTC. Translation: CASSLGDRNSFFNYGYTF.

This clonotype occurred once. The J gene is TRBJ2-1, the V gene TRBV7-6, with TRBD2 as a possible D gene (5 bases). Germline V lookup: CDR1 SGHVS, CDR2 FNYEAQ. The CDR3 loop spans 13 amino acids. The V and J ends lost 3 bases and 8 bases respectively, with 11 bases between them. The CDR3 bases are TGTGCCAGCAGCTTCCGGGAACGCCATGAGCAGTTCTTC. As protein: CASSFRERHEQFF.

This clonotype was recorded a few times. V is TRBV27 and J is TRBJ2-3; a weak D match, TRBD2 (5 bases). V gave up 5 bases and J gave up 2 bases, with 17 bases separating them. This CDR3 comprises 16 residues. Germline values: CDR1 MNHEY, CDR2 SMNVEV (reference sequence). CDR3 DNA sequence: TGTGCCAGCAGTCCGGCGAGTGGCGGGTACACAGATACGCAGTATTTT. Translation gives CASSPASGGYTDTQYF.

The chain has TRBV7-2 and TRBJ2-1; maybe TRBD2 (5 bases). The V end was cut by 5 bases, the J end by 2 bases, with 13 bases between. Germline lookup yields CDR1 SGHTA and CDR2 FQGNSA. The CDR3 contains 15 residues. CDR3 sequence reads: CASSPFSAPYNEQFF. The CDR3 region has the DNA TGTGCCAGCAGCCCCTTTAGCGCTCCCTACAATGAGCAGTTCTTC.

This clonotype turned up a few times. V is TRBV10-1 and J is TRBJ2-7, with a tentative D call TRBD1 (6 bases). CDR1 is WNHNN and CDR2 is SYGVQD in the germline V gene (reference sequence). This CDR3 is 13 amino acids long. The germline V and J ends were trimmed by 7 bases and 4 bases, with 14 bases remaining between them. This CDR3 is CASTPGQIYEQYF. The DNA for the CDR3 is TGCGCCAGCACCCCGGGACAAATTTACGAGCAGTACTTC.

The V call is TRBV5-6, the J call TRBJ2-7; 7 nucleotides match TRBD2. Germline assignment: CDR1 SGHDT and CDR2 YYEEEE. The CDR3 has 13 amino acids. V lost 2 bases and J lost 4; bases outside the gene matches: 3. CDR3 nucleotides: TGTGCCAGCAGCTTCGCGGGGGATTACGAGCAGTACTTC. It yields the protein CASSFAGDYEQYF. Full variable domain (outside the CDR3, taken from reference TRBV5-6 and TRBJ2-7): DAGVTQSPTHLIKTRGQQVTLRCSPKSGHDTVSWYQQALGQGPQFIFQYYEEEERQRGNFPDRFSGHQFPNYSSELNVNALLLGDSALYLCASSFAGDYEQYFGPGTRLTVT.

This clonotype appeared a single time. The V and J genes are TRBV5-1 and TRBJ2-6; D not resolved. CDR1 SGHRS and CDR2 YFSETQ come from the germline V gene. With 5 bases removed from V and 2 bases from J, the gap between germline ends came to 20 bases. This CDR3 is built from 18 residues. The CDR3 nucleotides read TGCGCCAGCAGGCCGACCGGTCTAACTTATGCTGGGGCCAACGTCCTGACTTTC. Protein sequence: CASRPTGLTYAGANVLTF.

The J gene is TRBJ2-5, the V gene TRBV5-3; 9 bases fit TRBD1. TRBV5-3 is an ORF for which the function is uncertain. V shed 8 bases and J 2 bases; nucleotides not matched to a gene: 10. The CDR3 is 15 residues long. The CDR3 nucleotides are TGTGCCAGCAGCCAACCGACAGGGGGTCAAGAGACCCAGTACTTC. Protein: CASSQPTGGQETQYF.

The chain has TRBV27 and TRBJ2-1; tentative D call: TRBD2 (6 bases). The length of the CDR3 is 15 residues. CDR1 MNHEY and CDR2 SMNVEV come from the germline V gene (reference sequence). Trimming shortened V by 3 bases and J by 6 bases, and 15 bases separated the two germline ends. The CDR3 sequence: CASSLGRDRTNEQFF. DNA of the CDR3: TGTGCCAGCAGTTTGGGGCGGGACCGGACCAATGAGCAGTTCTTC.

The rearrangement joins TRBV11-2 to TRBJ2-7, with D tentatively TRBD1 or TRBD2 (5 bases each). This CDR3 comprises 13 residues. With 5 bases removed from V and 9 bases from J, the gap between germline ends came to 17 bases. From germline, CDR1 is SGHAT and CDR2 FQNNGV. The CDR3 DNA follows: TGTGCCAGCAGCCCAACGGGGCCGGGCGGGCAGTACTTC. Its protein product is CASSPTGPGGQYF.

This clonotype was seen at least ten times. V usage is TRBV7-2 and J usage is TRBJ2-3; D is uncertain. Germline loops: CDR1 SGHTA, CDR2 FQGNSA. This CDR3 is built from 14 residues. Deletions cut 1 base from V and 3 bases from J, with 8 bases between. The CDR3 DNA is TGTGCCAGCAGCTTAGTGGTGCGAACAGATACGCAGTATTTT. It translates to CASSLVVRTDTQYF.